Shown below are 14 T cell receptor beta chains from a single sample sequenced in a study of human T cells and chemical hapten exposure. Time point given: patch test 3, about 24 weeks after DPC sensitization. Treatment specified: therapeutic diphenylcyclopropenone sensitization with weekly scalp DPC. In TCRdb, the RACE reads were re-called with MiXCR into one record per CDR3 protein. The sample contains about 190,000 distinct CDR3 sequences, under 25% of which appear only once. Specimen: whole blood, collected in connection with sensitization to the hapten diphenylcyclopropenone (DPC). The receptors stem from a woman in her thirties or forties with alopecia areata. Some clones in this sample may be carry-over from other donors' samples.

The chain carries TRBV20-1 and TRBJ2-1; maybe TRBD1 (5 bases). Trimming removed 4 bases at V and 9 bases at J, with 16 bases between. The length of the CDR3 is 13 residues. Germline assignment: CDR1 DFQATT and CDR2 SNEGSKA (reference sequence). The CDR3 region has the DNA TGCAGTGCTATCAGGGCCAGGATGGGTGAGCAGTTCTTC. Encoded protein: CSAIRARMGEQFF.

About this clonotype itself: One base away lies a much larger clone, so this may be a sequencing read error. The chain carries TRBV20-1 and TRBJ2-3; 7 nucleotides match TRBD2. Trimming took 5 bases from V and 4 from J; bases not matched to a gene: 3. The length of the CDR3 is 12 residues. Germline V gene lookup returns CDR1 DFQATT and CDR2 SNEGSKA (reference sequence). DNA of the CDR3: TGCAGTGCTGATGCGGGGGCAGATACGCAGTATTTT. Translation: CSADAGADTQYF.

The DNA of the CDR3 is TGCGCCAGCAGCGGAGGGGACAGGGTGGATGGCTACACCTTC. Residues: CASSGGDRVDGYTF. The V and J genes are TRBV5-1 and TRBJ1-2; 9 nucleotides align to TRBD1. This CDR3 contains 14 residues. Germline CDR1 is SGHRS and CDR2 is YFSETQ. Germline trimming cut 4 bases from V and 6 bases from J; bases unmatched to any gene: 7.

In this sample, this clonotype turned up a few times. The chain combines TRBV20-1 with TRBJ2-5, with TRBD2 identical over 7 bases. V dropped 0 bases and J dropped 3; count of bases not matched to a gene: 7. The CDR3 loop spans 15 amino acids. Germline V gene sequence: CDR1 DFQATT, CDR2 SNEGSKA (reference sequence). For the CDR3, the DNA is TGCAGTGCTAGAGATGTCCTGGGACTAAAAGAGACCCAGTACTTC. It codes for CSARDVLGLKETQYF.

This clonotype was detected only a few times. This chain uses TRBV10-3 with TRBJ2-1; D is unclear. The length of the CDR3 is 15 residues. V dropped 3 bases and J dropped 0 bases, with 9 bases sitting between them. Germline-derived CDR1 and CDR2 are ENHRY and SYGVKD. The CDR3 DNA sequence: TGTGCCATCAGTGATTCACCTACCTCCTACAATGAGCAGTTCTTC. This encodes CAISDSPTSYNEQFF.

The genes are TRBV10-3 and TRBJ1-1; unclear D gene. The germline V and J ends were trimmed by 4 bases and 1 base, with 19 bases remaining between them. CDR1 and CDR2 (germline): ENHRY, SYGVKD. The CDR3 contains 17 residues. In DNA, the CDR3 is TGTGCCATCAGTGCCCAGCTGCCCGGGCGGGGGAACACTGAAGCTTTCTTT. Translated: CAISAQLPGRGNTEAFF.

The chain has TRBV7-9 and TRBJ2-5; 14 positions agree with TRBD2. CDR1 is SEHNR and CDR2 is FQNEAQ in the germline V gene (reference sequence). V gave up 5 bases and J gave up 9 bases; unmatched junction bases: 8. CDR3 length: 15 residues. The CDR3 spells CASSPGLAGGEAQYF. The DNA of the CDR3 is TGTGCCAGCAGCCCCGGACTAGCGGGAGGCGAGGCCCAGTACTTC.

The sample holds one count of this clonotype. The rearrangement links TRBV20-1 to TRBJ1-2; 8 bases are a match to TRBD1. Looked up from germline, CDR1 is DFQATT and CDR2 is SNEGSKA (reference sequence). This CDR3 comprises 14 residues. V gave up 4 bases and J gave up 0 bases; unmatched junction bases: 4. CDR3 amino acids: CSANGQGANYGYTF. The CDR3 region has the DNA TGCAGTGCTAACGGACAGGGAGCTAACTATGGCTACACCTTC.

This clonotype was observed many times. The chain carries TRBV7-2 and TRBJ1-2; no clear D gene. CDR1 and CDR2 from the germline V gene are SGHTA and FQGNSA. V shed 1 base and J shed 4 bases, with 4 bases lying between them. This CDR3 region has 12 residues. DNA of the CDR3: TGTGCCAGCAGCTTAGAGAGCTATGGCTACACCTTC. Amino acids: CASSLESYGYTF.

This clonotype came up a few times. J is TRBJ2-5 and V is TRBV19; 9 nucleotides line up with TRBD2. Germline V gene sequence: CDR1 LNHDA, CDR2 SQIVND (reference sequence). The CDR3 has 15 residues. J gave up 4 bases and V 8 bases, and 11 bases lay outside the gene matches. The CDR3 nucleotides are TGTGCCAGTGACGACGGGGCGGGAGGGCGAGAGACCCAGTACTTC. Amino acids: CASDDGAGGRETQYF. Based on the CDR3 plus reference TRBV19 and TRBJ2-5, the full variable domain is DGGITQSPKYLFRKEGQNVTLSCEQNLNHDAMYWYRQDPGQGLRLIYYSQIVNDFQKGDIAEGYSVSREKKESFPLTVTSAQKNPTAFYLCASDDGAGGRETQYFGPGTRLLVL.

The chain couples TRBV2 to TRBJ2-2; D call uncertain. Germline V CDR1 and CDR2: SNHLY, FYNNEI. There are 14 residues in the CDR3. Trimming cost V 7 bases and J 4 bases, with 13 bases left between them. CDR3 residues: CASTRWAGTGELFF. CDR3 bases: TGTGCCAGCACCCGTTGGGCTGGCACCGGGGAGCTGTTTTTT.

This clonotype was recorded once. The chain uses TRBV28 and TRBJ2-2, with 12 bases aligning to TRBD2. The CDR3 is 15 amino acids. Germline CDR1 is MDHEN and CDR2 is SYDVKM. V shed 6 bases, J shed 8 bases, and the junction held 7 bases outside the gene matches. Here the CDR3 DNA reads TGTGCCAGCAGGGAGACTAGCGGGAGAGAGGGGGAGCTGTTTTTT. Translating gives CASRETSGREGELFF.

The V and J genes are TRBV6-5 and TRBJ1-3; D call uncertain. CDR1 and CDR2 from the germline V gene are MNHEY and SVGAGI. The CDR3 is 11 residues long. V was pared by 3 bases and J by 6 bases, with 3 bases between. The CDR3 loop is CASSYKNTIYF. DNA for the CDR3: TGTGCCAGCAGTTATAAAAACACCATATATTTT.

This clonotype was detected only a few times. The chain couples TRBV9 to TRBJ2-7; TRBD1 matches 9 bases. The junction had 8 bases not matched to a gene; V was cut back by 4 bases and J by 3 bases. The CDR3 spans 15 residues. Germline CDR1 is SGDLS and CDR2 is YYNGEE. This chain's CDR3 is CASSPPETGGYEQYF. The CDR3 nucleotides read TGTGCCAGCAGCCCCCCCGAGACAGGGGGCTACGAGCAGTACTTC.